This T cell receptor beta chain was found in a study of cytomegalovirus exposure and HLA in healthy donors. Study outcomes and limitations: Cytomegalovirus status was reportedly diagnosed by the classifier with high specificity and sensitivity.

The PCR had 60 Vbeta and 13 Jbeta primers. Sequencing used immunoSEQ multiplex PCR; TCRdb keeps in-frame clones, though not all of them. This table holds some 110,000 clones. The germline gives CDR1 SEHNR, CDR2 FQNEAQ (reference sequence). The V end was cut by 2 bases, the J end by 7 bases, with 5 bases between. The CDR3 extends over 12 amino acids. On this clone: The antigen is undetermined.

The genes are TRBV7-9 and TRBJ2-2; D is ambiguous. The sample taken for sequencing was PBMCs. This sequence was found in a man aged 35 to 55 in good health and CMV-seronegative. CDR3 amino acids: CASSLINGELFF. DNA of the CDR3: TGTGCCAGCAGCTTAATTAACGGGGAGCTGTTTTTT.